This note documents a single TCR beta chain sequence. TCRdb re-analyzed the 5' RACE reads; it lists each CDR3 protein once, without DNA. This table holds 150,000 to 170,000 distinct CDR3 sequences. These data originate in a study of T cells expressing NK-cell markers. About the study: Sorted CD3+CD56+NKG2C+, CD3+CD56+NKG2C- and CD3+CD56-NKG2C+ T cells supplied TCR beta repertoires. The authors sequenced eight donors, of whom seven were HCMV-seropositive and one was seronegative.

The V gene's germline CDR1 is MNHEY and CDR2 SMNVEV (reference sequence). The CDR3 runs 15 residues. The source of this sequence is a woman aged 45-65 years in good health. V is TRBV27 and J is TRBJ2-7; as DNA is missing, the TRBD1 call by TCRdb cannot be tested. The material sequenced was blood T cells: a sorted CD56 or NKG2C T cell subset, CD4+ or CD8+ T cells, or bulk PBMC T cells (not recorded which). The CDR3 region is CASSLGGAVTYEQYF.